The 11 T cell receptor beta chains presented below share a single source sample, sequenced in a study of blood T cell repertoires in COVID-19. Only in-frame clones appear in the TCRdb table, and some are missing; sequencing was by immunoSEQ multiplex PCR. The sample comprises just over 300,000 clones, 80% to 90% of which are singletons, and 4% to 5% rests with the top ten. Input material: PBMCs or T cells enriched from blood (not recorded which). Receptor source: a man younger than 40 who had recovered from COVID-19.

The rearrangement uses TRBV19 and TRBJ1-6, with TRBD1 matching 7 bases. Germline values: CDR1 LNHDA, CDR2 SQIVND (reference sequence). The trim removed 0 bases at V and 9 bases at J, leaving 5 bases unmatched. The length of the CDR3 is 15 residues. DNA for the CDR3: TGTGCCAGTAGTATAGATGGGACAGCTGTTTCACCCCTCCACTTT. Its protein is CASSIDGTAVSPLHF.

In regard to this clone: A read error may produce the germline difference seen at one junction end. The chain joins TRBV6-2 or TRBV6-3 to TRBJ2-3; no firm D call. This CDR3 comprises 13 residues. CDR1 and CDR2 from the germline V gene are MNHEY and SVGEGT. The CDR3 nucleotides are TGTGCCAGCAGTTACGTTAGCACGGATACGCAGTATTTT. Translation: CASSYVSTDTQYF.

The chain recombines TRBV2 with TRBJ1-1; 8 bases are a match to TRBD1. J gave up 5 bases and V 8 bases, and 10 bases lay outside the gene matches. The V gene's germline CDR1 is SNHLY and CDR2 FYNNEI. The CDR3 consists of 14 residues. The CDR3 sequence is CASVRGRPGTEAFF. The CDR3 region has the DNA TGTGCCAGCGTCAGGGGGCGGCCGGGTACTGAAGCTTTCTTT. Supplemented by reference TRBV2 and TRBJ1-1, the full variable domain reads EPEVTQTPSHQVTQMGQEVILRCVPISNHLYFYWYRQILGQKVEFLVSFYNNEISEKSEIFDDQFSVERPDGSNFTLKIRSTKLEDSAMYFCASVRGRPGTEAFFGQGTRLTVV.

The chain combines TRBV10-2 with TRBJ1-2, with 7 bases fitting TRBD1. The V gene's germline CDR1 is WSHSY and CDR2 SAAADI. The CDR3 extends over 16 amino acids. The ends lost 6 bases at V and 5 bases at J; junction bases unmatched: 15. CDR3 protein: CASSPSRQGIEYGYTF. CDR3 DNA sequence: TGCGCCAGCAGCCCCTCCCGACAGGGAATAGAGTATGGCTACACCTTC.

The rearrangement uses TRBV19 and TRBJ1-2, with a tentative D call TRBD1 (6 bases). The CDR3 covers 15 residues. The germline V gene encodes CDR1 LNHDA and CDR2 SQIVND (reference sequence). The V end lost 6 bases, the J end lost 5 bases, and 19 bases lay between the germline ends. This chain's CDR3 is CASSQGGGIGYGYTF. The CDR3 nucleotides read TGTGCCAGTAGCCAGGGAGGGGGGATCGGGTATGGCTACACCTTC.

J is TRBJ1-1 and V is TRBV3-1 (or the pseudogene TRBV3-2); a weak D match, TRBD1 (6 bases). CDR1 and CDR2 from the germline V gene are LGHDT and YNNKEL (reference sequence). V shed 4 bases and J shed 4 bases, with 16 bases lying between them. The CDR3 is made up of 15 amino acids. The chain's CDR3 is CASSLRGGSATEAFF. The CDR3 DNA is TGTGCCAGCAGCCTGAGGGGGGGCTCGGCCACTGAAGCTTTCTTT.

This chain links TRBV21-1 with TRBJ2-3; TRBD1, the D gene given by the table, was not confirmed from the DNA. TRBV21-1 constitutes a pseudogene. This CDR3 comprises 14 residues. CDR3 nucleotide sequence: TGTGCCTCAAAACAGGGAGTCCCCCCGGGTACGCAGTATTTT. As protein: CASKQGVPPGTQYF.

V gene TRBV2 combines with J gene TRBJ2-7; TRBD1 agrees at 8 bases. Trimming took 6 bases from V and 1 from J; bases not matched to a gene: 8. The CDR3 has 15 amino acids. CDR1 SNHLY and CDR2 FYNNEI come from the germline V gene. CDR3 protein: CASRGRTGLSYEQYF. CDR3 sequence (DNA): TGTGCCAGCAGGGGTCGGACAGGGTTATCCTACGAGCAGTACTTC.

CDR3 protein: CASSLRQVSEAFF. In DNA form, the CDR3 reads TGTGCCAGCAGCCTGAGACAGGTGAGTGAAGCTTTCTTT. The V and J genes are TRBV11-1 and TRBJ1-1, with a tentative D call TRBD1 (6 bases). Trimming shortened V by 5 bases and J by 7 bases, and 14 bases separated the two germline ends. The CDR3 is 13 residues long. Germline V gene sequence: CDR1 SGHAT, CDR2 FQDESV (reference sequence).

The genes are TRBV10-1 and TRBJ2-7, with a weak D call TRBD1 (6 bases). V shed 5 bases and J shed 0 bases, with 8 bases lying between them. CDR3 length equals 13 residues. Germline V gene data show CDR1 as WNHNN and CDR2 as SYGVQD (reference sequence). The CDR3 DNA sequence: TGCGCCAGCAGTAGGACAGACTCCTACGAGCAGTACTTC. It yields the protein CASSRTDSYEQYF.

This rearrangement joins TRBV5-4 to TRBJ1-1; D is unresolved. Germline assignment: CDR1 SGHNT and CDR2 YYREEE (reference sequence). V was cut by 0 bases and J by 4 bases, with 13 bases left in between. The CDR3 length is 15 residues. CDR3 protein: CASSLAGKGGTEAFF. The DNA for the CDR3 is TGTGCCAGCAGCTTGGCCGGGAAGGGTGGCACTGAAGCTTTCTTT. The full variable domain, rest sourced from reference TRBV5-4 and TRBJ1-1, is ETGVTQSPTHLIKTRGQQVTLRCSSQSGHNTVSWYQQALGQGPQFIFQYYREEENGRGNFPPRFSGLQFPNYSSELNVNALELDDSALYLCASSLAGKGGTEAFFGQGTRLTVV.